The 19 T cell receptor beta chains below come from one sample, sequenced in a study of Ad26.COV2.S vaccination and SARS-CoV-2 variants. This sample's treatment: about 20 received Ad26.COV2.S at low or high dose, single or two shots; 5 received placebo; per-sample allocation not given. Sampling was performed 63 days after the first vaccine or placebo injection. Some clones are missing from TCRdb's copy, which holds only in-frame ones; the method was immunoSEQ multiplex PCR. This table has around 300,000 clones, about 88% appearing once. This specimen was peripheral blood, taken in a trial of Ad26.COV2.S vaccine versus placebo. These receptors were taken from a person aged 18 to 65 who received the Ad26.COV2.S COVID-19 vaccine or a placebo.

The chain couples TRBV9 to TRBJ2-2; a possible D gene is TRBD1 (6 bases). The V gene lost 4 bases and the J gene lost 2 bases, with 9 bases spanning the gap. The V gene's germline CDR1 is SGDLS and CDR2 YYNGEE. The CDR3 runs 14 residues. CDR3 DNA: TGTGCCAGCAGCCGACAGGTCAACACCGGGGAGCTGTTTTTT. This codes for CASSRQVNTGELFF.

The chain joins TRBV27 to TRBJ2-1; maybe TRBD1 (5 bases). CDR1 is MNHEY, CDR2 SMNVEV, per germline (reference sequence). This CDR3 contains 14 residues. V lost 7 bases, J lost 1 base, and 11 bases lay in between. As DNA, the CDR3 is TGTGCCAGCAAGGGGCAGGGTTCCTACAATGAGCAGTTCTTC. This codes for CASKGQGSYNEQFF.

The rearrangement joins TRBV3-1 (or the pseudogene TRBV3-2) to TRBJ2-1, with 9 nucleotides matching TRBD2. The CDR3 has 15 residues. The germline V gene has CDR1 LGHDT and CDR2 YNNKEL (reference sequence). V trimming: 2 bases; J trimming: 6 bases; junction bases outside the gene matches: 5. The CDR3 loop reads CASSQMGLAPNEQFF. The CDR3 DNA sequence: TGTGCCAGCAGCCAAATGGGACTAGCCCCCAATGAGCAGTTCTTC.

The chain links TRBV6-5 to TRBJ2-7; D may be TRBD1 (5 bases). CDR1 is MNHEY and CDR2 is SVGAGI in the germline V gene. Trimming left V 5 bases short and J 1 base short, with 12 bases between. CDR3 length: 14 amino acids. The CDR3 spells CASSTFRVSYEQYF. CDR3 in DNA: TGTGCCAGCAGTACTTTCAGGGTATCCTACGAGCAGTACTTC.

This rearrangement joins TRBV19 to TRBJ1-2; D might be TRBD1 (5 bases). The CDR3 runs to 14 residues. In germline, CDR1 is LNHDA, CDR2 SQIVND (reference sequence). Trimming stripped 5 bases from V and 4 bases from J, with 14 bases between. This CDR3 reads CASSPRQTFYGYTF. CDR3 nucleotides: TGTGCCAGTAGTCCCCGACAGACATTCTATGGCTACACCTTC.

In this sample, this clone turned up once. The V gene is TRBV28, the J gene TRBJ2-1; 8 bases fit TRBD2. CDR1 MDHEN and CDR2 SYDVKM come from the germline V gene. V shed 3 bases and J 0 bases; nucleotides not matched to a gene: 4. The CDR3 length is 16 residues. The CDR3 region is CASSFYTSGSYNEQFF. The CDR3 DNA is TGTGCCAGCAGTTTCTATACTAGCGGCTCCTACAATGAGCAGTTCTTC.

This clone occurred a few times. The J gene is TRBJ1-6, the V gene TRBV6-5, with D unclear. V was clipped by 0 bases and J by 7 bases, with 7 bases between them. The CDR3 loop spans 14 amino acids. Germline CDR1 reads MNHEY; CDR2 reads SVGAGI. As DNA, the CDR3 is TGTGCCAGCAGTTACTCAGGGAACAATTCACCCCTCCACTTT. Translating gives CASSYSGNNSPLHF.

The genes are TRBV12-3 or TRBV12-4 and TRBJ2-7; no firm D call. This CDR3 has 13 amino acids. Trimming pared 6 bases from V and 2 bases from J, leaving 11 bases between. The CDR3 region is CASRGSGPYEQYF. The DNA of the CDR3 is TGTGCCAGCAGGGGGTCCGGCCCCTACGAGCAGTACTTC.

The chain has TRBV24-1 and TRBJ2-3; 9 bases agree with TRBD1. The length of the CDR3 is 14 residues. The germline gives CDR1 KGHDR, CDR2 SFDVKD. V trimming: 11 bases; J trimming: 5 bases; junction bases outside the gene matches: 10. The CDR3 sequence: CARPRDREQDTQYF. CDR3 sequence (DNA): TGTGCCAGACCCCGGGACAGGGAACAAGATACGCAGTATTTT.

V gene TRBV9 combines with J gene TRBJ1-1; 7 positions match TRBD1. CDR3 length equals 16 residues. The V gene's germline CDR1 is SGDLS and CDR2 YYNGEE. V was clipped by 0 bases and J by 0 bases; unmatched bases: 5. The CDR3 region is CASSVEQGTMNTEAFF. The CDR3 bases are TGTGCCAGCAGCGTAGAACAGGGGACCATGAACACTGAAGCTTTCTTT.

The chain employs TRBV5-6 and TRBJ2-5; TRBD2 matches at 12 bases. Trimming at V came to 1 base and at J to 5 bases, leaving 9 bases not matched to a gene. CDR1 SGHDT and CDR2 YYEEEE come from the germline V gene. This CDR3 is 17 amino acids long. The CDR3 here is CASSLRLAGGPWETQYF. CDR3 in DNA: TGTGCCAGCAGCTTGAGGCTAGCGGGAGGGCCATGGGAGACCCAGTACTTC.

The V and J genes are TRBV4-1 and TRBJ1-3; unclear D gene. The germline V gene has CDR1 MGHRA and CDR2 YSYEKL. The length of the CDR3 is 15 residues. V gave up 1 base and J gave up 4 bases, with 11 bases separating them. CDR3 bases: TGCGCCAGCAGCCAAGTAAGGGTTTCGGGAAACACCATATATTTT. Encoded protein: CASSQVRVSGNTIYF.

This chain joins TRBV19 and TRBJ2-7, with a weak D call TRBD2 (7 bases). Germline-derived CDR1 and CDR2 are LNHDA and SQIVND (reference sequence). This CDR3 comprises 15 residues. Between the trimmed V and J ends, which lost 3 bases and 3 bases, there was a span of 15 bases. CDR3 nucleotide sequence: TGTGCCAGTAGTATCATGGGGGGGGCCCACTACGAGCAGTACTTC. Translated: CASSIMGGAHYEQYF.

The chain employs TRBV24-1 and TRBJ2-2; 10 nucleotides align to TRBD1. This CDR3 has 16 amino acids. Germline CDR1 KGHDR, CDR2 SFDVKD. V dropped 4 bases and J dropped 7; count of bases not matched to a gene: 8. Here the CDR3 reads CATSDQGTGVIGELFF. CDR3 DNA: TGTGCCACCAGTGACCAAGGGACAGGGGTAATCGGGGAGCTGTTTTTT.

The chain links TRBV18 to TRBJ2-3; 15 positions agree with TRBD2. Trimming took 5 bases from V and 2 from J; bases not matched to a gene: 5. Germline CDR1 reads KGHSH; CDR2 reads LQKENI. This CDR3 spans 17 amino acids. CDR3 loop: CASSSGTSGRITDTQYF. The CDR3 coding sequence is TGTGCCAGCTCATCCGGGACTAGCGGGAGGATCACAGATACGCAGTATTTT.

The chain employs TRBV29-1 and TRBJ1-2; D uncertain. Germline assignment: CDR1 SQVTM and CDR2 ANQGSEA. The V end was cut by 3 bases, the J end by 3 bases, with 8 bases between. CDR3 length equals 12 residues. CDR3 sequence: CSVDGPDYGYTF. As DNA, the CDR3 is TGCAGCGTTGACGGGCCGGACTATGGCTACACCTTC.

The J gene is TRBJ1-5, the V gene TRBV7-2; 10 positions agree with TRBD1. With V trimmed by 5 bases and J by 4 bases, 2 bases remained unmatched. CDR1 and CDR2 from the germline V gene are SGHTA and FQGNSA. This CDR3 is built from 14 residues. CDR3: CASSRGQGNQPQHF. The CDR3 bases are TGTGCCAGCAGCAGGGGACAGGGGAATCAGCCCCAGCATTTT.

This clone was recorded a few times. V usage is TRBV18 and J usage is TRBJ1-4, with TRBD1 matching over 7 bases. The CDR3 extends over 15 amino acids. Germline lookup yields CDR1 KGHSH and CDR2 LQKENI. The V and J ends lost 4 bases and 5 bases, in that order; junction bases with no gene match: 7. In nucleotides, the CDR3 is TGTGCCAGCTCACTCCGACAGGGTAGGAATGAAAAACTGTTTTTT. Amino acid sequence: CASSLRQGRNEKLFF.

The chain couples TRBV6-2 or TRBV6-3 to TRBJ2-1; 9 bases agree with TRBD2. V lost 4 bases, J lost 3 bases, and 1 base stayed unmatched. Germline V lookup: CDR1 MNHEY, CDR2 SVGEGT. CDR3 size: 14 residues. CDR3 protein: CASSSSGNYNEQFF. DNA for the CDR3: TGTGCCAGCAGTTCTAGCGGGAACTACAATGAGCAGTTCTTC.